This T cell receptor (beta chain) is drawn from a study of blood T cell repertoires in COVID-19. About the research overall: PBMCs, B-cell-depleted T cells, or T cells were the source of the cDNA or gDNA that made up the material.

The germline V gene has CDR1 MGHRA and CDR2 YSYEKL. CDR3 size: 14 residues. Trimming shortened V by 4 bases and J by 3 bases, and 13 bases separated the two germline ends. Clones were read by immunoSEQ multiplex PCR, and TCRdb kept only the in-frame ones, dropping some. In the table there are more than 40,000 clones, 86% of which are singletons. Sequences were obtained from peripheral blood. The chain is built from TRBV4-1 and TRBJ2-7; maybe TRBD2 (5 bases). The clonotype was recovered from an elderly woman with acute or convalescent COVID-19. CDR3 sequence (DNA): TGCGCCAGCAGCCTCGGGCGGGCCGGCTACGAGCAGTACTTC. As protein: CASSLGRAGYEQYF.